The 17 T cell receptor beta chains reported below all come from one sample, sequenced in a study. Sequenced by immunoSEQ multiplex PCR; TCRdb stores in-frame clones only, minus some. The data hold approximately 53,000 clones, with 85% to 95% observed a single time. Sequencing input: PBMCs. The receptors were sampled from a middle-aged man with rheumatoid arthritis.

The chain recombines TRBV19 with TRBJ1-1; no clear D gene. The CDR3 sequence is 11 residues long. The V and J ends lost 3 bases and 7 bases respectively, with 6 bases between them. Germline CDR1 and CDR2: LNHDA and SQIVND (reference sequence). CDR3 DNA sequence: TGTGCCAGTAGTATCAAGTTTGAAGCTTTCTTT. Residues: CASSIKFEAFF.

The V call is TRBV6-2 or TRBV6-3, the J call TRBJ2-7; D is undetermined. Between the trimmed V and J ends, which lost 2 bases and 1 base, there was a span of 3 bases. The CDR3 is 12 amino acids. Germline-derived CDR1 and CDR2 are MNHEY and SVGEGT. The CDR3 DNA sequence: TGTGCCAGCAGTTACAGGTCCTACGAGCAGTACTTC. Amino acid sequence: CASSYRSYEQYF.

The CDR3 DNA sequence: TGTGCCAGCAGCTTAGTGGAACCGACTGAAGCTTTCTTT. This sequence encodes CASSLVEPTEAFF. The gene calls are TRBV7-2 and TRBJ1-1; no reliable D call. CDR3 length equals 13 residues. V dropped 1 base and J dropped 5 bases, with 8 bases sitting between them. Germline V gene sequence: CDR1 SGHTA, CDR2 FQGNSA.

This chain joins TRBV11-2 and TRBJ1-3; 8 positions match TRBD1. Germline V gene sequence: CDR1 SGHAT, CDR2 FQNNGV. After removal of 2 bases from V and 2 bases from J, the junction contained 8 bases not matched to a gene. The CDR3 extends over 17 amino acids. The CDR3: CASSLWGQEPTGNTIYF. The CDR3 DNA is TGTGCCAGCAGCTTATGGGGACAGGAGCCTACTGGAAACACCATATATTTT.

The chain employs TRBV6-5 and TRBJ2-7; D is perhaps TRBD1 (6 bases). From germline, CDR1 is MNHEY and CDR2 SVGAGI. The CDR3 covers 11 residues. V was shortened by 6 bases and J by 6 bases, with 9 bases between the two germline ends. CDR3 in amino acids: CASRQGSEQYF. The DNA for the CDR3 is TGTGCCAGCAGACAGGGATCCGAGCAGTACTTC.

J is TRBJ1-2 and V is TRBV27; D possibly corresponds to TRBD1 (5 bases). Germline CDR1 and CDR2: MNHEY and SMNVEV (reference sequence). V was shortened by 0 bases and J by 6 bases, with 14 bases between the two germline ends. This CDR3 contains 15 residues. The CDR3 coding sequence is TGTGCCAGCAGTTTATCGTTGACAGACCCCAATGGCTACACCTTC. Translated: CASSLSLTDPNGYTF.

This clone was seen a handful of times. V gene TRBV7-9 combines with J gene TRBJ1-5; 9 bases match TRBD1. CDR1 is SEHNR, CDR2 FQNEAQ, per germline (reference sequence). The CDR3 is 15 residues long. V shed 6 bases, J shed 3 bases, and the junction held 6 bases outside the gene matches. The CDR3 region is CASSWTGAFNQPQHF. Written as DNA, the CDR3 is TGTGCCAGCAGTTGGACAGGGGCCTTCAATCAGCCCCAGCATTTT.

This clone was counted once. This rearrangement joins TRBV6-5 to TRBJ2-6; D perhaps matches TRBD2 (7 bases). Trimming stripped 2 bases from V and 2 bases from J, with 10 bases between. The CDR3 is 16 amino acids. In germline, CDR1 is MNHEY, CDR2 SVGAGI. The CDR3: CASSYGGGAGANVLTF. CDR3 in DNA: TGTGCCAGCAGTTACGGAGGGGGGGCTGGGGCCAACGTCCTGACTTTC.

The CDR3: CASSLSKGTYEQYF. The CDR3 region has the DNA TGTGCCAGCAGCTTGTCGAAAGGGACTTACGAGCAGTACTTC. J is TRBJ2-7 and V is TRBV7-2, with D tentatively TRBD2 (6 bases). With 3 bases removed from V and 4 bases from J, the gap between germline ends came to 13 bases. The germline CDR1 and CDR2 sequences are SGHTA and FQGNSA. The CDR3 is made up of 14 amino acids.

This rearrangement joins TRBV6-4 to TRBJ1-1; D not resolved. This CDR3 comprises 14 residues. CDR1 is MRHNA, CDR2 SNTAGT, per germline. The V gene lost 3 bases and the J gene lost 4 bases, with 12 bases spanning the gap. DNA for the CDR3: TGTGCCAGCAGTGAGAGCCCGGGCGTCACTGAAGCTTTCTTT. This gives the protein CASSESPGVTEAFF.

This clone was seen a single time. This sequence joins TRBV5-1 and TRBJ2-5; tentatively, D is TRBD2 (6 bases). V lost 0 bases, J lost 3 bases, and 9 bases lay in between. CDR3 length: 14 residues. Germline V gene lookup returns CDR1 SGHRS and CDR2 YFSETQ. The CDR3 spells CASSLARGKETQYF. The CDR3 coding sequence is TGCGCCAGCAGCTTGGCCCGGGGGAAAGAGACCCAGTACTTC.

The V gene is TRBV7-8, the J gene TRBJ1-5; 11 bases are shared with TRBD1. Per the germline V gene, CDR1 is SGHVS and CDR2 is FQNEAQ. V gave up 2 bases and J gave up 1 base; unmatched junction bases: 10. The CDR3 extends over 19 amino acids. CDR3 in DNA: TGTGCCAGCAGCTTAATCAGGACAGGGGGCCGAGAAAGCAATCAGCCCCAGCATTTT. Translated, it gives CASSLIRTGGRESNQPQHF.

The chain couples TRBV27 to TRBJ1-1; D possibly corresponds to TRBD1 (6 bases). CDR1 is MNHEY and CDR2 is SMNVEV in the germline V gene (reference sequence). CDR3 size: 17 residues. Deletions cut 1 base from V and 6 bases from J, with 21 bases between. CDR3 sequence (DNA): TGTGCCAGCAGTTTATACGGGGGCTCAGACTCGGGCCCTGAAGCTTTCTTT. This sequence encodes CASSLYGGSDSGPEAFF.

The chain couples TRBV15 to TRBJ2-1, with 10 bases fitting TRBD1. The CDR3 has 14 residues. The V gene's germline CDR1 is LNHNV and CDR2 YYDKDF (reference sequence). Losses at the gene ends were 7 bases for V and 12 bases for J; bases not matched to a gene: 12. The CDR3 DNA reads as TGTGCCACCATGACGGGGACAGGGGCGACGGGGCAGTTCTTC. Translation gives CATMTGTGATGQFF.

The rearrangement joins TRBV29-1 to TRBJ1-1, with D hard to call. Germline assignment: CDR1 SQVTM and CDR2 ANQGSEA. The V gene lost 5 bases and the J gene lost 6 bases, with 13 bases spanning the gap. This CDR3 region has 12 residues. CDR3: CSVTYLGAEAFF. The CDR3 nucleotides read TGCAGCGTTACTTACCTCGGGGCTGAAGCTTTCTTT. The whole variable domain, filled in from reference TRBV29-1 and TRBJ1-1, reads SAVISQKPSRDICQRGTSLTIQCQVDSQVTMMFWYRQQPGQSLTLIATANQGSEATYESGFVIDKFPISRPNLTFSTLTVSNMSPEDSSIYLCSVTYLGAEAFFGQGTRLTVV.

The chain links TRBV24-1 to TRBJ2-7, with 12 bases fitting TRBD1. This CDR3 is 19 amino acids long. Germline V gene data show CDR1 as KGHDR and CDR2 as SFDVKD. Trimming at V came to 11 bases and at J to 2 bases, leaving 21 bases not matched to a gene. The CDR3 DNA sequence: TGTGCCAGCCTACCCACCGGGGACAGGGGGCGCGCTACCACCTACGAGCAGTACTTC. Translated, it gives CASLPTGDRGRATTYEQYF.

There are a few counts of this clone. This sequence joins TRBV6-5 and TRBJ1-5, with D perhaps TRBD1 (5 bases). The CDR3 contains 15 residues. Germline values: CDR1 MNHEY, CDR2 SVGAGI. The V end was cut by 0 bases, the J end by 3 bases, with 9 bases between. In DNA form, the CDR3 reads TGTGCCAGCAGTTACTCTTCAGGGAACAATCAGCCCCAGCATTTT. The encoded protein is CASSYSSGNNQPQHF.